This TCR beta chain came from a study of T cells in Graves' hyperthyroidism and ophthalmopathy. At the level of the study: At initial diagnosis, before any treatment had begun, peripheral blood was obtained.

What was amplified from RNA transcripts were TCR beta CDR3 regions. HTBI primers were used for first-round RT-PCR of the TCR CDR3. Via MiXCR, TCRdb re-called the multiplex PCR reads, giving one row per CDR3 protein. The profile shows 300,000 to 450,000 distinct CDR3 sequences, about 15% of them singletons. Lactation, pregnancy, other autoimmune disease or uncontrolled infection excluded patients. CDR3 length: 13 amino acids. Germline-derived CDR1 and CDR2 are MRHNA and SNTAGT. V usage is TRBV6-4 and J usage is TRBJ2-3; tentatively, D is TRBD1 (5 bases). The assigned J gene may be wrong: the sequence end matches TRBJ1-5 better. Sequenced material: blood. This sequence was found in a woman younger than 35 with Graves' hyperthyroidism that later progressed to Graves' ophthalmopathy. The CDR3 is CASSDSVTDTQHF. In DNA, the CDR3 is TGTGCCAGCAGTGACTCGGTGACAGATACGCAGCATTTT.